The following is a TCR beta chain sequence with its context. What it binds is unknown. The PCR contained 60 Vbeta and 13 Jbeta primers. Measured with immunoSEQ multiplex PCR; TCRdb has only the in-frame clones, and not every one. The table has 150,000 to 200,000 clones, 75% to 80% seen once; the top ten hold around 0.96%. This record belongs to a study of cytomegalovirus exposure and HLA in healthy donors. Looking at the study overall: Earlier findings included roughly 120 million unique TCR beta sequences obtained from about 179 million T cells.

Study-wide results and limits: Associated with cytomegalovirus, according to the listing, were around 170 TCR beta chains. HLA allele associations emerged for about 16,000 TCR beta sequences in a later analysis, at 0.05 false discovery rate.

Per germline, CDR1 SGHTA and CDR2 FQGTGA. The CDR3 consists of 15 residues. The V end was cut by 5 bases, the J end by 4 bases, with 17 bases between. The chain uses TRBV7-3 and TRBJ1-1, with D maybe TRBD1 (6 bases). The sequence was obtained from a woman in her forties or fifties in good health and CMV-seropositive. The sequencing sample was made of PBMCs. The CDR3 DNA is TGTGCCAGCAGCCCCAGAGGGGGGAGGGCCACTGAAGCTTTCTTT. Translated, it gives CASSPRGGRATEAFF.